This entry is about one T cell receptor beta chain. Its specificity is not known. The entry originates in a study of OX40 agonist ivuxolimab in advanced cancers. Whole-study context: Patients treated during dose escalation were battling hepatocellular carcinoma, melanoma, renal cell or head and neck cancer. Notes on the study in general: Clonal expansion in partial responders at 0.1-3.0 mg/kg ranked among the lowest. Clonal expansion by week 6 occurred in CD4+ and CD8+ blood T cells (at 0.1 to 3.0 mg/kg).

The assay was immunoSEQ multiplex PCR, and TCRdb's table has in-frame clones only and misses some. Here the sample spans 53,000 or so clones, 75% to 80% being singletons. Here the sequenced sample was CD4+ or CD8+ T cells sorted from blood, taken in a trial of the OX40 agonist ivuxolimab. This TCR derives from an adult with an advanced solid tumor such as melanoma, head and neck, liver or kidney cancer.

CDR3 protein: CASSPPGQGREKLFF. The CDR3 DNA is TGTGCCAGCAGCCCACCCGGACAGGGCCGGGAAAAACTGTTTTTT. V is TRBV6-5 and J is TRBJ1-4; TRBD1 agrees at 8 bases. The V segment lost 6 bases and the J segment 8 bases; nucleotides outside the gene matches: 11. Germline lookup yields CDR1 MNHEY and CDR2 SVGAGI. This CDR3 is built from 15 residues.